The sequence of this T cell receptor (beta chain) was determined in a study of cytomegalovirus exposure and HLA in healthy donors. The PCR was carried out with 60 Vbeta primers and 13 Jbeta primers. The data were produced by immunoSEQ multiplex PCR, yet TCRdb's version contains in-frame clones alone and is incomplete. The table records 200,000 to 250,000 clones, 75% to 80% of them present only once. When sampled, the donors appeared nominally healthy, though they likely had unrecorded immune exposures. This clone appeared once. The clonotype originates from a man aged 18-30 years in good health and CMV-seronegative. Sequencing was carried out using PBMCs.

CDR3 amino acids: CASSVDRSSGNTIYF. CDR3 nucleotide sequence: TGTGCCAGCAGCGTGGACAGAAGCTCTGGAAACACCATATATTTT. V usage is TRBV9 and J usage is TRBJ1-3; D is perhaps TRBD1 (6 bases). V lost 2 bases and J lost 0, with 9 bases in between. Looked up from germline, CDR1 is SGDLS and CDR2 is YYNGEE. This CDR3 comprises 15 residues.